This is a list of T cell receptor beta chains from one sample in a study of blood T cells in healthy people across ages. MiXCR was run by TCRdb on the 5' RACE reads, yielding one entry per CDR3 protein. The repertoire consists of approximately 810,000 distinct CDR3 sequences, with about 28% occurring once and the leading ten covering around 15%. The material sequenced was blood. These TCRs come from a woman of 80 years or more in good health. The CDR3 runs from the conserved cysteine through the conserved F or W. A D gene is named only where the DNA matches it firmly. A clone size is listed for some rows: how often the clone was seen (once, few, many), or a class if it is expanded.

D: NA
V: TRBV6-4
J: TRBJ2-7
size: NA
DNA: TGTGCCAGCAGCTCTGATAGTGAGCAGTACTTC
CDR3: CASSSDSEQYF

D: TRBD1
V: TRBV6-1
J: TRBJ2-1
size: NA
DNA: TGTGCCAGCCCCGGGACAGGGGGCCGCAATGAGCAGTTCTTC
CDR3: CASPGTGGRNEQFF

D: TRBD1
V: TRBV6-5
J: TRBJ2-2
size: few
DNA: TGTGCCAGCAGTGACAGGGCCACCGGGGAGCTGTTTTTT
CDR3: CASSDRATGELFF

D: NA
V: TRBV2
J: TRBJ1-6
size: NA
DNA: TGTGCCAGCAGTGAATGGGGCTATCGAGGGCAGGGTGGTTCACCCCTCCACTTT
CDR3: CASSEWGYRGQGGSPLHF

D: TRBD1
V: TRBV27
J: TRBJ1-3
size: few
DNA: TGTGCCAGCAGGAAGACAGGGTCCGGAAACACCATATATTTT
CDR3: CASRKTGSGNTIYF

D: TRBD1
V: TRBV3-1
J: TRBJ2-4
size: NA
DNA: TGTGCCAGCAGTGCCGGGACAGGCTATCTAGCCAAAAACATTCAGTACTTC
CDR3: CASSAGTGYLAKNIQYF

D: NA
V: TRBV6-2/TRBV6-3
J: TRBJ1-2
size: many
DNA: TGTGCCAGCAGTTCGGTTGAGGGGCGGAACTATGGCTACACCTTC
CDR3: CASSSVEGRNYGYTF

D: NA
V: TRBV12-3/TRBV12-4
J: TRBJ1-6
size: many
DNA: TGTGCCAGCAGTTCCAGACGGCTATCACCCCTCCACTTT
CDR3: CASSSRRLSPLHF

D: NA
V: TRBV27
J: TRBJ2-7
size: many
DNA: TGTGCCAGCAGTTTATCACAGGGTAACGAGCAGTACTTC
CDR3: CASSLSQGNEQYF

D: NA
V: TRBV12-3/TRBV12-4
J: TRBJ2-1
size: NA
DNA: TGTGCCAGCACCGACCCCGGACAGAGCTCCTACAATGAGCAGTTCTTC
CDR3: CASTDPGQSSYNEQFF

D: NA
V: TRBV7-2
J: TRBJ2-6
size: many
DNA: TGTGCCAGCAGCTCAAAGCCGACAGTCTCTGGGGCCAACGTCCTGACTTTC
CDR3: CASSSKPTVSGANVLTF

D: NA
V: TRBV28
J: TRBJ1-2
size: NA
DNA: TGTGCCAGCAGTTTAGATATCGGGCAGAGTGGCTACACCTTC
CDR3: CASSLDIGQSGYTF

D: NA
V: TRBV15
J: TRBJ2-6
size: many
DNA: TGTGCCACCAGCAGAGATCTAGCTAGGACAGCTGGGGCCAACGTCCTGACTTTC
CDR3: CATSRDLARTAGANVLTF

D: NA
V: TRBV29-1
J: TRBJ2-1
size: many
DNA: TGCAGCGTTGATCTGACCCGGCAGTTCTTC
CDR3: CSVDLTRQFF

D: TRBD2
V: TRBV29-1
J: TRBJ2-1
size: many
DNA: TGCAGCGTTGAAGCGGCGCCCAAGGCTAGCGGGGGAAATGAGCAGTTCTTC
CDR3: CSVEAAPKASGGNEQFF

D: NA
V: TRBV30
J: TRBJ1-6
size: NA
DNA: TGTGCCTGGAGTGATCTCCGGGGGGCATATAATTCACCCCTCCACTTT
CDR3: CAWSDLRGAYNSPLHF

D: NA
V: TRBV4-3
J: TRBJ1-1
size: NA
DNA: TGCGCCAGCAGCCAAGATACCGCAGGTCAAGGGAACACTGAAGCTTTCTTT
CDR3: CASSQDTAGQGNTEAFF

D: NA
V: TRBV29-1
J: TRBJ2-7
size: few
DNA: TGCAGCGTTTCGGGACCGACCTCCTACGAGCAGTACTTC
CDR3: CSVSGPTSYEQYF

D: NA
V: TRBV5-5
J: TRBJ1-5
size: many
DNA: TGTGCCAGCAGCGCGGGATATAGCAATCAGCCCCAGCATTTT
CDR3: CASSAGYSNQPQHF

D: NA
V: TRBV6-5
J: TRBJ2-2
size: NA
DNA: TGTGCCAGCAGTTACTATCATGGGACCGGGGAGCTGTTTTTT
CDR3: CASSYYHGTGELFF

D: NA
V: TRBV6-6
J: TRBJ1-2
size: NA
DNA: TGTGCCAGCAGTTACGCCTCGGGAGGGAACTATGGCTACACCTTC
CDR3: CASSYASGGNYGYTF

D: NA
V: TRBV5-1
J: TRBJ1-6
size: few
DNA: TGCGCCAGCAGCTTGGGTTCCGGGACACGAAATTCACCCCTCCACTTT
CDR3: CASSLGSGTRNSPLHF

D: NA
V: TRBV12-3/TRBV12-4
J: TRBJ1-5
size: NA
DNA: TGTGCCAGCAGTTTAGTAGGGGCCCCGGTCCAGCCCCAGCATTTT
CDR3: CASSLVGAPVQPQHF

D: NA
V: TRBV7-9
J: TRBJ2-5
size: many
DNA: TGTGCCAGCAGCCCGAACGGGGAGACCCAGTACTTC
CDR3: CASSPNGETQYF

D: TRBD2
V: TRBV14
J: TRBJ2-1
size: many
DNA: TGTGCCAGCAGCCAAGATATCTGGACTAGCGGGGGGGCAGGCAATGAGCAGTTCTTC
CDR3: CASSQDIWTSGGAGNEQFF

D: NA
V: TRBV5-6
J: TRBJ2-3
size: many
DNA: TGTGCCAGCAGCTTGTGGGGGTTACCAAGCCCAGATACGCAGTATTTT
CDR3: CASSLWGLPSPDTQYF

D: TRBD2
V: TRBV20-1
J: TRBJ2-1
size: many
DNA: TGCAGTGCTAGAGGGATCCAGCGGGGGGACAATGAGCAGTTCTTC
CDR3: CSARGIQRGDNEQFF

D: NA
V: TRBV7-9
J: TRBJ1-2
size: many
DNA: TGTGCCAGCAGCTTAGCGACGGGTGGCAAGGGGTACTATGGCTACACCTTC
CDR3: CASSLATGGKGYYGYTF

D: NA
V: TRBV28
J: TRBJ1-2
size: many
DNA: TGTGCCAGCAGTTCCAGCCCTACGGGGCGGTATGGCTACACCTTC
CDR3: CASSSSPTGRYGYTF

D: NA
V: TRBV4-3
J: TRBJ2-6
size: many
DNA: TGCGCCAGCAGCCTTGGGGCGGGGGCCAACGTCCTGACTTTC
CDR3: CASSLGAGANVLTF

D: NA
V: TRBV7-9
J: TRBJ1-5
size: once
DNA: TGTGCCAGCAGCTTAGTAGTAGACCAGCCCCAGCATTTT
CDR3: CASSLVVDQPQHF

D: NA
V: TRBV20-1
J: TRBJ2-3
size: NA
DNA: TGCAGTGCTAGAGATCTCGGGGTCTTAGCGGAGTATTTT
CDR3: CSARDLGVLAEYF

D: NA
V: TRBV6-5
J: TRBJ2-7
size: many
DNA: TGTGCCAGCAGTTACACGGGACGGATCTCCTACGAGCAGTACTTC
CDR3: CASSYTGRISYEQYF

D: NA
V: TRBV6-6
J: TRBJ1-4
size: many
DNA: TGTGCCAGCACCCCGGGCGGGAATGAAAAACTGTTTTTT
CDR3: CASTPGGNEKLFF

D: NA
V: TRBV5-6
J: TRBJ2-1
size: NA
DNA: TGTGCCAGCATCCCTTTTTACAACGGCTACAATGAGCAGTTCTTC
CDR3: CASIPFYNGYNEQFF

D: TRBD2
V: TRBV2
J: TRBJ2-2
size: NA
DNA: TGTGCCAGCAGTGACCTAGCGGGGGCCACCGGGGAGCTGTTTTTT
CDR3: CASSDLAGATGELFF

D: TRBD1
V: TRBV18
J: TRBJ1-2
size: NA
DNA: TGTGCCAGCTCACAGGCCGGGACAGGGGGGACGAATTCCTATGGCTACACCTTC
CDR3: CASSQAGTGGTNSYGYTF

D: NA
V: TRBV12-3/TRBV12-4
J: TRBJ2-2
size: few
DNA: TGTGCCAGCAGGATGACTGGATCTATAGCGAACACCGGGGAGCTGTTTTTT
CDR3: CASRMTGSIANTGELFF

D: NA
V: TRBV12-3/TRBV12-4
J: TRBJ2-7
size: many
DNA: TGTGCCAGCAGACAGGGACAACCCTACGAGCAGTACTTC
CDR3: CASRQGQPYEQYF

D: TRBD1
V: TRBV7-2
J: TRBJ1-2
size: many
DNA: TGTGCCAGCAGCCCGCGGGACAGGAACTATGGCTACACCTTC
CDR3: CASSPRDRNYGYTF

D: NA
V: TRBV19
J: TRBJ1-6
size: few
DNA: TGTGCCACATCGGGTCGGGTGGTATCACCCCTCCACTTT
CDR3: CATSGRVVSPLHF

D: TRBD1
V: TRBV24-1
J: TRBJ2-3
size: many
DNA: TGTGCCACCAGTGAACCGCCCGGGACAGGGGGCTCGGGAGATACGCAGTATTTT
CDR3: CATSEPPGTGGSGDTQYF

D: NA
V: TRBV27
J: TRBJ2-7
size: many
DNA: TGTGCCAGCAGTTCCGCGGGCCGGTTGGAACAGTACTTC
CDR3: CASSSAGRLEQYF

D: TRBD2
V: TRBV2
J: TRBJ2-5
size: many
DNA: TGTGCCAGCAGCGGAGCGGGGTTCCAAGAGACCCAGTACTTC
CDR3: CASSGAGFQETQYF

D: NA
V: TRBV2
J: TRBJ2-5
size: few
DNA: TGTGCCAGCAGAAAACAGGGAGTCCAAGAGACCCAGTACTTC
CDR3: CASRKQGVQETQYF

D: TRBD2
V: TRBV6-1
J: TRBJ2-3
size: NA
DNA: TGTGCCAACAGCCTGGGAACTAGCGGGGCCAGCACAGATACGCAGTATTTT
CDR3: CANSLGTSGASTDTQYF

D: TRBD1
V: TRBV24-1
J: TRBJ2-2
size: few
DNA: TGTGCCACCAGTGAGCAGGGGGCGGTCGGGGAGCTGTTTTTT
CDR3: CATSEQGAVGELFF

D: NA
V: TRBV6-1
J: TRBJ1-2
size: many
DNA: TGTGCCAGCAGTGAAGCCACAGTTGATGGCTACACCTTC
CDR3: CASSEATVDGYTF

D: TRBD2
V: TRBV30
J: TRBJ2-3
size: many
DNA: TGTGCCTGGAGGGTACTAGCGGGATCAGATACGCAGTATTTT
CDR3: CAWRVLAGSDTQYF

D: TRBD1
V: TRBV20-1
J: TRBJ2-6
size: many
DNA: TGCAGTGCTAGGCTGACAGGGTTGATAGCTGGGGCCAACGTCCTGACTTTC
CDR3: CSARLTGLIAGANVLTF

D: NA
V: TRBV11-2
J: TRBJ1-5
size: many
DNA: TGTGCCAGCAGCTTTAACGGGCATAGCAATCAGCCCCAGCATTTT
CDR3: CASSFNGHSNQPQHF

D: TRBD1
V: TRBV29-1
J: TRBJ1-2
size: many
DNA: TGCAGCGTTGAAGCACAGGGGGACGCCTATGGCTACACCTTC
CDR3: CSVEAQGDAYGYTF

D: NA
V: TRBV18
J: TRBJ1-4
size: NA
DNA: TGTGCCAGCTCAGAGAGGGGCGGTGAAAAACTGTTTTTT
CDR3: CASSERGGEKLFF

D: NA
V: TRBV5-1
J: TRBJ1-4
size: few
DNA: TGCGCCAGCAGCTCCGGAGGATTGAGGCCAACTAATGAAAAACTGTTTTTT
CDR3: CASSSGGLRPTNEKLFF

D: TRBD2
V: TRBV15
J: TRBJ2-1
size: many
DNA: TGTGCCACCAGCAGGACTAGCGGGGGGCGGAATGAGCAGTTCTTC
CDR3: CATSRTSGGRNEQFF